Described below is a single T cell receptor beta chain sequence and its context. This specimen comes from a study of blood T cell repertoires in COVID-19. Looking at the study overall: Acute and convalescent COVID-19 specimens originated in the United States, Italy and Spain. The cDNA or gDNA used as material had been derived from T cells, B-cell-depleted T cells, or PBMCs.

Original data processing: Reference gene primer amplification yielded estimated nucleated cell counts. Some clones are missing from TCRdb's copy, which holds only in-frame ones; the method was immunoSEQ multiplex PCR. Clonal size and the V and J genes are those of that table, whereas D and trimming came from the DNA. The sample records about 68,000 clones, approximately 89% being singletons. Trimming took off 5 bases at V and 0 bases at J, with 14 bases between the two ends. The length of the CDR3 is 15 residues. Germline assignment: CDR1 MNHEY and CDR2 SVGAGI. The sample taken for sequencing was peripheral blood. V usage is TRBV6-5 and J usage is TRBJ2-7; a weak D match, TRBD2 (6 bases). This TCR came from a human donor in a cohort sampled during active COVID-19. CDR3: CASSPAPGSSYEQYF. CDR3 nucleotides: TGTGCCAGCAGTCCCGCCCCCGGGAGCTCCTACGAGCAGTACTTC.